These T cell receptor beta chains were read from a single sample in a study of PD-1 blockade in mismatch repair-deficient tumors. Method: immunoSEQ multiplex PCR; TCRdb's copy keeps in-frame clones and lacks some. The sample shows around 48,000 clones, approximately 80% of them seen only once. Sequenced material: peripheral blood, taken 4 weeks after starting pembrolizumab. Receptors originate from an adult with mismatch repair-deficient cancer. Each CDR3 is given with its conserved first and last residue. A clone size is listed for some rows: how often the clone was seen (once, few, many), or a class if it is expanded.

v_call: TRBV7-2; j_call: TRBJ2-1; clone_size: .; cdr3_length: 15; cdr3_aa: CASSKPGLQGNEQFF
v_call: TRBV28; j_call: TRBJ2-7; clone_size: .; cdr3_length: 17; cdr3_aa: CASSFSGLWDSHYEQYF
v_call: TRBV29-1; j_call: TRBJ1-3; clone_size: .; cdr3_length: 15; cdr3_aa: CSVEDFRGGGNTIYF
v_call: TRBV9; j_call: TRBJ2-7; clone_size: .; cdr3_length: 13; cdr3_aa: CASSERLAREQYF
v_call: TRBV6-5; j_call: TRBJ2-7; clone_size: .; cdr3_length: 15; cdr3_aa: CATQSLAANSYEQYF
v_call: TRBV11-3; j_call: TRBJ2-1; clone_size: .; cdr3_length: 15; cdr3_aa: CASSLGGQGDNEQFF
v_call: TRBV7-2; j_call: TRBJ2-5; clone_size: .; cdr3_length: 16; cdr3_aa: CASSQTSGRMKETQYF
v_call: TRBV11-1; j_call: TRBJ2-1; clone_size: .; cdr3_length: 15; cdr3_aa: CASSFLAGGPGEQFF
v_call: TRBV5-5; j_call: TRBJ2-3; clone_size: .; cdr3_length: 17; cdr3_aa: CASSVERLAGPTDTQYF
v_call: TRBV7-6; j_call: TRBJ1-3; clone_size: .; cdr3_length: 15; cdr3_aa: CASSLAGTSGNTIYF
v_call: TRBV7-8; j_call: TRBJ2-7; clone_size: once; cdr3_length: 13; cdr3_aa: CASSLERNYEQYF
v_call: TRBV7-9; j_call: TRBJ2-7; clone_size: .; cdr3_length: 14; cdr3_aa: CASSFGTGTYEQYF